This TCR beta chain originates from a study of T cells in localized non-small cell lung cancer. Produced via immunoSEQ multiplex PCR; TCRdb's table is partial and in-frame only. The table shows some 31,000 clones, with 88% occurring only once. Remarks on this clone: Its target is not known.

Study findings and constraints: In uninvolved adjacent lung, T cell clonality reached its highest value, exceeding tumor. Appearing in adjacent lung were a median roughly 57 of the top 100 tumor clones.

Per the germline V gene, CDR1 is MNHEY and CDR2 is SMNVEV (reference sequence). The CDR3 runs 13 residues. Trimming took 2 bases from V and 7 from J, leaving 11 bases between them. The sequence derives from a woman aged 40-69 years with stage I lung adenocarcinoma. This sample comprised peripheral blood, obtained before any cancer treatment. This rearrangement joins TRBV27 to TRBJ1-1; perhaps TRBD1 as D (6 bases). For the CDR3, the DNA is TGTGCCAGCAGTTTAGCTAGCAGGGGTGAAGCTTTCTTT. Protein product: CASSLASRGEAFF.